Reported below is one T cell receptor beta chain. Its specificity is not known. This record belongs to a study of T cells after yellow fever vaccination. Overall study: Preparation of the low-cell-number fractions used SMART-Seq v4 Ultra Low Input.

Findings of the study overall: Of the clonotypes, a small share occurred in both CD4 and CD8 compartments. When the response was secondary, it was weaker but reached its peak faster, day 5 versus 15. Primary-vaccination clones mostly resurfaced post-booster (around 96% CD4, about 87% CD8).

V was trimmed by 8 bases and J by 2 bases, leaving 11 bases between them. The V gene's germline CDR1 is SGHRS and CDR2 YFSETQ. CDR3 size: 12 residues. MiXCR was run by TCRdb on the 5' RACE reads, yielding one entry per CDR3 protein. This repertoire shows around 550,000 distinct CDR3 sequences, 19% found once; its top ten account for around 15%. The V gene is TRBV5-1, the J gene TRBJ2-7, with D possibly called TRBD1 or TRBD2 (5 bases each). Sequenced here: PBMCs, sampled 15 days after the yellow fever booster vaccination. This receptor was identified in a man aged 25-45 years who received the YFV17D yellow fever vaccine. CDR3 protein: CASWDRAYEQYF. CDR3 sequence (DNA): TGCGCCAGTTGGGACCGAGCCTACGAGCAGTACTTC.